This note documents a single T cell receptor beta chain sequence. Its antigen is as yet unknown. The data originate from a study of T cells after posttransplantation cyclophosphamide. TCRdb keeps only in-frame clones here, not all; method: immunoSEQ multiplex PCR. The sample has more than 20,000 clones, roughly nine tenths seen once. Study-wide points: Recipient CMV seropositivity and CMV reactivation strongly tracked TRB clonality.

The CDR3 sequence is 14 residues long. V lost 0 bases and J 8 bases, leaving 11 bases between the germline ends. The germline V gene has CDR1 MNHEY and CDR2 SVGAGI. Methotrexate plus calcineurin inhibitor accompanied controls' myeloablative marrow transplants; sampling was 1 year later. The chain carries TRBV6-5 and TRBJ1-5; TRBD1 is a possible D gene (5 bases). The sequencing used PBMCs, collected roughly 390 days after allogeneic stem cell transplant with calcineurin inhibitor and methotrexate. The clonotype comes from a female patient in her 30s who received an allogeneic stem cell transplant from an unrelated donor, was CMV-positive, and had acute and chronic GVHD. The graft donor may be the source of some T cells. CDR3 nucleotides: TGTGCCAGCAGTTACTCCAGGGCCCGAGAGCCCCAGCATTTT. It is translated as CASSYSRAREPQHF.